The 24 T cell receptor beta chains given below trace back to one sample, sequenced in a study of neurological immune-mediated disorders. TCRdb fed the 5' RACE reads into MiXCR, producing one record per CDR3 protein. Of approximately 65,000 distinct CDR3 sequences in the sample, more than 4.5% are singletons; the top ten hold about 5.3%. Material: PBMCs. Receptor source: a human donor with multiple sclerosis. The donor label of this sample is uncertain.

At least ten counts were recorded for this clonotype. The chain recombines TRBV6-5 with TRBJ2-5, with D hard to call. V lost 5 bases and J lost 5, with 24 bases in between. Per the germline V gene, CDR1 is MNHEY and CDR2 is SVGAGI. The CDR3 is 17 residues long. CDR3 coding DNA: TGTGCCAGCAGTACCTTCCCGGGCCGCTGGGGAAGGGAGACCCAGTACTTC. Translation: CASSTFPGRWGRETQYF.

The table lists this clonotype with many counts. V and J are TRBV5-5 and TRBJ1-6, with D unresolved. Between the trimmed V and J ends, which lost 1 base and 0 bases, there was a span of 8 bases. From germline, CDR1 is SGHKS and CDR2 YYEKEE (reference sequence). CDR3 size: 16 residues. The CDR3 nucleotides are TGTGCCAGCAGCTTGTGGTCTCGCTCCTATAATTCACCCCTCCACTTT. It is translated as CASSLWSRSYNSPLHF.

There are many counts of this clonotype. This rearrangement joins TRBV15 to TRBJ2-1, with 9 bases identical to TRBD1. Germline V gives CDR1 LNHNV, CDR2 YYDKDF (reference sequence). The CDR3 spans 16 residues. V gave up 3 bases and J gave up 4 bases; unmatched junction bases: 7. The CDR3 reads CATSSDRGGRYNEQFF. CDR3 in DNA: TGTGCCACCAGCAGCGACAGGGGGGGCCGATACAATGAGCAGTTCTTC.

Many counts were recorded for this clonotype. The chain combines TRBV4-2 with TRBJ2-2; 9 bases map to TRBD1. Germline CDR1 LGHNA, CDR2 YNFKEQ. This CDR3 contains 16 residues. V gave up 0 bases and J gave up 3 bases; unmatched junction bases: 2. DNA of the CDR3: TGTGCCAGCAGCCAAGAACAGGGGGCGCACACCGGGGAGCTGTTTTTT. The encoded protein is CASSQEQGAHTGELFF.

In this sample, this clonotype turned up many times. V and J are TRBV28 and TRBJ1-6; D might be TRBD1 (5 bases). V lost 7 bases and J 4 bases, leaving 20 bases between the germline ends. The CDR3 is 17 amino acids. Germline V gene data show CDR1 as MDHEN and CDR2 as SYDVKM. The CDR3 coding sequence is TGTGCCAGCATGAGTAGGGGAGGCTTGACATATAATTCACCCCTCCACTTT. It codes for CASMSRGGLTYNSPLHF.

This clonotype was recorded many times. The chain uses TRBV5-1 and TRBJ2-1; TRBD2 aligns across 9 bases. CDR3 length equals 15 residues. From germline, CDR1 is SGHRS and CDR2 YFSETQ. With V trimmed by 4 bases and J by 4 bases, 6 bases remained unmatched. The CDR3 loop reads CASSGGGAAYNEQFF. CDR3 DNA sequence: TGCGCCAGCAGCGGCGGGGGGGCGGCATACAATGAGCAGTTCTTC.

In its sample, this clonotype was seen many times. The chain's CDR3 is CASSLGYISGIYEQYF. Written as DNA, the CDR3 is TGTGCCAGCAGCTTGGGGTATATTAGCGGGATCTACGAGCAGTACTTC. This chain joins TRBV5-5 and TRBJ2-7; 8 bases map to TRBD2. Germline CDR1 and CDR2: SGHKS and YYEKEE (reference sequence). V shed 0 bases and J 3 bases; nucleotides not matched to a gene: 8. This CDR3 has 16 residues.

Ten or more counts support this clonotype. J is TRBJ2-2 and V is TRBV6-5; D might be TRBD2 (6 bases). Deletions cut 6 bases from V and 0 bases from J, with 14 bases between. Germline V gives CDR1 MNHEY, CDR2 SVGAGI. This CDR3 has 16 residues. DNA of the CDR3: TGTGCCAGCAGGGCCCCGGGACTCTCGAACACCGGGGAGCTGTTTTTT. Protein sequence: CASRAPGLSNTGELFF.

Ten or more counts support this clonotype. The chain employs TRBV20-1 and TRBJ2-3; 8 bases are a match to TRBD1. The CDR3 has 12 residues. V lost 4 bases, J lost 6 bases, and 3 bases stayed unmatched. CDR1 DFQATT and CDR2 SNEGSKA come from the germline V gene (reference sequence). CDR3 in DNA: TGCAGTGCTACCAGGGGGCGCGATACGCAGTATTTT. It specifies CSATRGRDTQYF.

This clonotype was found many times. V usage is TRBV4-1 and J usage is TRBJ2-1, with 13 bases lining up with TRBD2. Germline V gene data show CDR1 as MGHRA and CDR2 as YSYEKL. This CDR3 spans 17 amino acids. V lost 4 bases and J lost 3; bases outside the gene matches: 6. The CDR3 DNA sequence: TGCGCCAGCAGCCGGCGGACTAGCGGGGGAGACTACAATGAGCAGTTCTTC. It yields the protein CASSRRTSGGDYNEQFF.

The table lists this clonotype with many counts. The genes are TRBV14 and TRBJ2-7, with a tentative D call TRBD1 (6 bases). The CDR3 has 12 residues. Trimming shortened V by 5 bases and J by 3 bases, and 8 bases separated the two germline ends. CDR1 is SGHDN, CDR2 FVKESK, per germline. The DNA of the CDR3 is TGTGCCAGCAGCTGGACAGTCTACGAGCAGTACTTC. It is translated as CASSWTVYEQYF.

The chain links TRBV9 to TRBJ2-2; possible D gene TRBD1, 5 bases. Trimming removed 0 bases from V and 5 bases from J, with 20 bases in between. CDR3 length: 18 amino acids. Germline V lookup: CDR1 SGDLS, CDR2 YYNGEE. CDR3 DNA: TGTGCCAGCAGCGTAGAGGGCAGGGTAACAGTCAAAACCGGGGAGCTGTTTTTT. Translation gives CASSVEGRVTVKTGELFF.

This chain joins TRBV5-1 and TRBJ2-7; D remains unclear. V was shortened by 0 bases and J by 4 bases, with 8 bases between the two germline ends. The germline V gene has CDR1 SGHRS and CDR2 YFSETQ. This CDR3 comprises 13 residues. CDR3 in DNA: TGCGCCAGCAGCTTGGGGCTAGAATACGAGCAGTACTTC. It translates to CASSLGLEYEQYF.

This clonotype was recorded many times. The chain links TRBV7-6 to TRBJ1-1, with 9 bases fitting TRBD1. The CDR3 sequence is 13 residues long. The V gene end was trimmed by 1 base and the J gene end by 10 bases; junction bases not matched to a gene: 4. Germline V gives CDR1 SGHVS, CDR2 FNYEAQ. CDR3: CASSLDRGRSAFF. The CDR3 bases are TGTGCCAGCAGCTTAGACAGGGGGCGGTCAGCTTTCTTT.

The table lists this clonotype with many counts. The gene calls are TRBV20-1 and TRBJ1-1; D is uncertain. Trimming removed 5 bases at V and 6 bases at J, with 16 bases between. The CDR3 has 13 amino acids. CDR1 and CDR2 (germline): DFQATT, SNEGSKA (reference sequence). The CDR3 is CSASLAAAAEAFF. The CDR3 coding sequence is TGCAGTGCTTCTTTGGCAGCAGCGGCTGAAGCTTTCTTT.

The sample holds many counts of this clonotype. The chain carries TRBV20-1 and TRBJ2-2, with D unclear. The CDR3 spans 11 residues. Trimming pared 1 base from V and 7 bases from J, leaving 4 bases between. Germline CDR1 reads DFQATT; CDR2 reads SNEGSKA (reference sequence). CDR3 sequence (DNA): TGCAGTGCTAGAGTGGGCGGGGAGCTGTTTTTT. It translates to CSARVGGELFF.

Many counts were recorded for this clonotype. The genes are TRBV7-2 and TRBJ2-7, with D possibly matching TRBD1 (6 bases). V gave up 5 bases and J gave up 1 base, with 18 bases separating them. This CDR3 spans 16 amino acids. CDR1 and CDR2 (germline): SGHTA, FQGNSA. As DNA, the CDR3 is TGTGCCAGCAGCACTTCCGGAGCAGGGGCGTCCTACGAGCAGTACTTC. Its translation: CASSTSGAGASYEQYF.

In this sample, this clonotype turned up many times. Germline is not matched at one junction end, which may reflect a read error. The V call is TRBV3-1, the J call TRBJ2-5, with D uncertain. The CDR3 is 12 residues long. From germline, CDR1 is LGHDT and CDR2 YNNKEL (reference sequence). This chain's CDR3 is CASSQGPEAQYF. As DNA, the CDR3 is TGTGCCAGCAGCCAGGGTCCAGAGGCCCAGTACTTC.

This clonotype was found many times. CDR3 region: CASSVSRVMDTQYF. CDR3 coding DNA: TGTGCCAGCAGCGTTTCTAGGGTTATGGATACGCAGTATTTT. The J gene is TRBJ2-3, the V gene TRBV9; D is uncertain. This CDR3 contains 14 residues. CDR1 SGDLS and CDR2 YYNGEE come from the germline V gene. The ends were cut back, 2 bases at V and 6 bases at J, with 13 bases in the middle.

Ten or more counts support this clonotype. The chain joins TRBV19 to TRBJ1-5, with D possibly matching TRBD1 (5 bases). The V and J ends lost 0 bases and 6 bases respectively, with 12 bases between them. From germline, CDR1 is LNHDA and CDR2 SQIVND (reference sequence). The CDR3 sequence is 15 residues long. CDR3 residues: CASSIDRGSSQPQHF. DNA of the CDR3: TGTGCCAGTAGTATAGATCGGGGGTCTAGTCAGCCCCAGCATTTT.

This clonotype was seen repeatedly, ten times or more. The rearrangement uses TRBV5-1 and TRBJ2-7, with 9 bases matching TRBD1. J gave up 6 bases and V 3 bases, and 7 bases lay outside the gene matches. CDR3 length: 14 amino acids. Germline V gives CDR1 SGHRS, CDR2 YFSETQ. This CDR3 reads CASSSGTGSREQYF. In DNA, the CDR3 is TGCGCCAGCAGCTCCGGGACAGGGAGTCGCGAGCAGTACTTC.

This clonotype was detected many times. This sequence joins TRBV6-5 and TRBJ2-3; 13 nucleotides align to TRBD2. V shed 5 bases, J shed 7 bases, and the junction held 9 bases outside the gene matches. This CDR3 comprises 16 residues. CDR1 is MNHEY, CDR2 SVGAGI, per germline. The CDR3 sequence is CASSAPRTSGGYTQYF. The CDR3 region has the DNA TGTGCCAGCAGTGCACCGCGGACTAGCGGGGGCTATACGCAGTATTTT.

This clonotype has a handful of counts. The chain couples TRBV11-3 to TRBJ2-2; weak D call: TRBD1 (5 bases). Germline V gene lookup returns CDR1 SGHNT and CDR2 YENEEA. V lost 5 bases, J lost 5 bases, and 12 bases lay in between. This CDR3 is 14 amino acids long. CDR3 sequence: CASSPDIMTGELFF. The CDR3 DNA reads TGTGCCAGCAGCCCGGACATTATGACCGGGGAGCTGTTTTTT.

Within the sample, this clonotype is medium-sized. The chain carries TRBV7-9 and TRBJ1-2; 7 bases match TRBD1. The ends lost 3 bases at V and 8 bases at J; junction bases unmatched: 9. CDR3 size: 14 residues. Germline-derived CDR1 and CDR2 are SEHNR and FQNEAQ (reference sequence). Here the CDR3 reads CASSFYRGYRGYTF. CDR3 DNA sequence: TGTGCCAGCAGCTTCTACAGGGGTTATCGGGGCTACACCTTC.